This T cell receptor (beta chain) comes out of a study of Graves' ophthalmopathy and Graves' hyperthyroidism. Study context: Before any treatment, peripheral blood was taken at the initial diagnosis. Study outcomes and limitations: Using a 13-signature model, the authors split ophthalmopathy from stable hyperthyroidism, with roughly 88% sensitivity and about 80% specificity. The authors also found most expanded thyroid clonotypes above 0.001 frequency in blood.

This clonotype has ten or more counts. Its antigen remains unidentified. Amplification from RNA transcripts yielded the TCR beta CDR3 regions. After a first-round RT-PCR with HTBI primers, a second-round multiplex PCR was run. TCRdb ran MiXCR on the multiplex PCR reads and lists one entry per CDR3 protein. The sample has 170,000 or so distinct CDR3 sequences, roughly two fifths seen once; the top ten hold 8% to 9.5%. This sequence originates from a young man with Graves' ophthalmopathy. Sequencing was carried out using peripheral blood.

This chain's CDR3 is CATKGQGNTGELFF. CDR3 DNA sequence: TGTGCCACCAAGGGACAGGGCAACACCGGGGAGCTGTTTTTT. The chain couples TRBV10-3 to TRBJ2-2; 9 nucleotides agree with TRBD1. Trimming took 10 bases from V and 2 from J; bases not matched to a gene: 5. Per germline, CDR1 ENHRY and CDR2 SYGVKD. The CDR3 extends over 14 amino acids.